Presented here are 9 T cell receptor beta chains from one specimen sequenced in a study of PD-L1 blockade in urothelial cancer (dated by TCRdb to between 2016 and 2019). Library preparation was by the immunoSEQ multiplex PCR assay. TCRdb limited this immuneACCESS table to in-frame rearrangements with V and J called. A share of clones is missing; checked studies link under half to unresolved V genes, and the rest is unexplained. Here the sample has approximately 83,000 clones; less than 90% occur a single time. The top ten clones comprise around 8.1% of the sample. What the time point label conveys for this sample: peripheral blood 6 weeks after treatment start. This sample comprised PBMCs, obtained around atezolizumab (anti-PD-L1) treatment. The receptors shown here come from a man aged 70-80 years with urothelial cancer.

This chain uses TRBV7-3 with TRBJ2-1, with 7 nucleotides matching TRBD2. This CDR3 has 15 amino acids. Looked up from germline, CDR1 is SGHTA and CDR2 is FQGTGA. V shed 5 bases and J 9 bases; nucleotides not matched to a gene: 13. In nucleotides, the CDR3 is TGTGCCAGCAGCGTTACGACTGAGACGGGGGGTGAGCAGTTCTTC. Translating gives CASSVTTETGGEQFF.

This sequence joins TRBV19 and TRBJ1-1; TRBD1 is a possible D gene (5 bases). The CDR3 runs to 13 residues. Deletions cut 3 bases from V and 4 bases from J, with 9 bases between. In germline, CDR1 is LNHDA, CDR2 SQIVND (reference sequence). The CDR3 loop reads CASSIQGGTEAFF. The CDR3 nucleotides read TGTGCCAGTAGTATCCAGGGCGGCACTGAAGCTTTCTTT.

V is TRBV19 and J is TRBJ2-5, with a possible D match to TRBD1 (5 bases). The CDR3 length is 12 residues. V was shortened by 4 bases and J by 4 bases, with 7 bases between the two germline ends. Germline lookup yields CDR1 LNHDA and CDR2 SQIVND (reference sequence). This CDR3 is CASSKGRETQYF. CDR3 in DNA: TGTGCCAGTAGTAAGGGGCGAGAGACCCAGTACTTC.

The V call is TRBV2, the J call TRBJ2-5; D might be TRBD1 (5 bases). The V and J ends lost 2 bases and 4 bases respectively, with 14 bases between them. Germline assignment: CDR1 SNHLY and CDR2 FYNNEI. The CDR3 has 15 amino acids. The CDR3 sequence is CASSEIRIRGETQYF. CDR3 DNA sequence: TGTGCCAGCAGTGAAATAAGGATAAGGGGAGAGACCCAGTACTTC.

In its sample, this clone was seen a few times. CDR3 nucleotide sequence: TGTGCCAGCAGCGGGGGGGATGCTAGCACAGATACGCAGTATTTT. This codes for CASSGGDASTDTQYF. The genes are TRBV5-6 and TRBJ2-3, with TRBD2 matching 7 bases. V shed 4 bases, J shed 0 bases, and the junction held 5 bases outside the gene matches. CDR1 is SGHDT and CDR2 is YYEEEE in the germline V gene. CDR3 size: 15 residues.

The rearrangement uses TRBV11-3 and TRBJ2-7; D is possibly TRBD1 (6 bases). V lost 5 bases, J lost 4 bases, and 18 bases lay in between. In germline, CDR1 is SGHNT, CDR2 YENEEA. CDR3 length: 15 residues. CDR3 sequence reads: CASSPRGAGAYEQYF. The CDR3 DNA sequence: TGTGCCAGCAGCCCCCGAGGGGCAGGGGCGTACGAGCAGTACTTC.

A single count supports this clone. The chain uses TRBV19 and TRBJ1-4; D is unresolved. The CDR3 length is 14 residues. Germline V gene lookup returns CDR1 LNHDA and CDR2 SQIVND (reference sequence). Trimming shortened V by 6 bases and J by 8 bases, and 16 bases separated the two germline ends. DNA for the CDR3: TGTGCCAGTAGGGCAGGACTACAAATCGAAAAACTGTTTTTT. Its protein is CASRAGLQIEKLFF.

The gene calls are TRBV4-2 and TRBJ1-2; a weak D match, TRBD1 (5 bases). The ends were cut back, 0 bases at V and 8 bases at J, with 19 bases in the middle. In germline, CDR1 is LGHNA, CDR2 YNFKEQ. The CDR3 contains 16 residues. CDR3 sequence: CASSQDRARVGEGYTF. DNA of the CDR3: TGTGCCAGCAGCCAAGATCGCGCCAGGGTGGGTGAGGGCTACACCTTC.

This clone was counted a few times. The chain has TRBV9 and TRBJ1-2, with 7 bases identical to TRBD1. This CDR3 is 17 amino acids long. Germline-derived CDR1 and CDR2 are SGDLS and YYNGEE. The junction had 10 bases not matched to a gene; V was cut back by 0 bases and J by 2 bases. CDR3 DNA: TGTGCCAGCAGCGTAGGGGAGAAGGGACAGATAAACTATGGCTACACCTTC. Residues: CASSVGEKGQINYGYTF. Full variable domain (outside the CDR3, taken from reference TRBV9 and TRBJ1-2): DSGVTQTPKHLITATGQRVTLRCSPRSGDLSVYWYQQSLDQGLQFLIQYYNGEERAKGNILERFSAQQFPDLHSELNLSSLELGDSALYFCASSVGEKGQINYGYTFGSGTRLTVV.